What follows are 8 T cell receptor beta chains derived from one specimen sequenced in a study of radiotherapy plus CTLA-4 blockade in lung cancer. Method: immunoSEQ multiplex PCR; TCRdb's copy keeps in-frame clones and lacks some. The data show approximately 80,000 clones, with about 84% seen just once and about 0.79% held by the top ten. The sequenced sample was peripheral blood, obtained from a patient treated with radiotherapy plus ipilimumab. These receptors were taken from a human donor with non-small cell lung cancer who had stable disease on radiotherapy plus ipilimumab.

Only a few counts were recorded for this clone. V and J are TRBV18 and TRBJ1-1; 11 bases match TRBD1. The V gene end was trimmed by 6 bases and the J gene end by 3 bases; junction bases not matched to a gene: 3. The CDR3 has 14 amino acids. Germline V gives CDR1 KGHSH, CDR2 LQKENI. The CDR3 DNA reads TGTGCCAGCTCTTGGGACAGGGGGGACACTGAAGCTTTCTTT. Protein product: CASSWDRGDTEAFF.

The V call is TRBV4-2, the J call TRBJ2-1, with D possibly matching TRBD2 (6 bases). Per germline, CDR1 LGHNA and CDR2 YNFKEQ. The CDR3 contains 17 residues. Trimming pared 0 bases from V and 0 bases from J, leaving 12 bases between. CDR3 sequence: CASSQESSRGSYNEQFF. CDR3 nucleotide sequence: TGTGCCAGCAGCCAAGAATCATCGCGGGGCTCCTACAATGAGCAGTTCTTC.

This chain connects TRBV14 to TRBJ1-1, with D uncertain. V lost 2 bases and J lost 6, with 10 bases in between. This CDR3 region has 13 residues. Looked up from germline, CDR1 is SGHDN and CDR2 is FVKESK. The CDR3 reads CASSQLLWAEAFF. The CDR3 DNA sequence: TGTGCCAGCAGCCAACTTCTGTGGGCTGAAGCTTTCTTT.

This sequence joins TRBV6-1 and TRBJ2-2; a possible D gene is TRBD2 (6 bases). Between the trimmed V and J ends, which lost 2 bases and 5 bases, there was a span of 12 bases. The CDR3 has 15 residues. Germline lookup yields CDR1 MNHNS and CDR2 SASEGT. CDR3 DNA: TGTGCCAGCAGTGAACAAGTCGGAGGGACCGGGGAGCTGTTTTTT. It encodes CASSEQVGGTGELFF.

The chain carries TRBV27 and TRBJ2-5, with unresolved D. V was clipped by 4 bases and J by 5 bases, with 5 bases between them. The CDR3 has 11 residues. Germline assignment: CDR1 MNHEY and CDR2 SMNVEV (reference sequence). This CDR3 reads CASSSQETQYF. CDR3 in DNA: TGTGCCAGCAGTTCGCAGGAGACCCAGTACTTC.

This chain links TRBV5-6 with TRBJ1-4; 10 positions agree with TRBD1. This CDR3 spans 16 amino acids. The V and J ends lost 4 bases and 3 bases, in that order; junction bases with no gene match: 6. From germline, CDR1 is SGHDT and CDR2 YYEEEE. CDR3 in amino acids: CASSSDRGLSNEKLFF. The CDR3 DNA follows: TGTGCCAGCAGCAGCGACAGGGGGCTGTCTAATGAAAAACTGTTTTTT. The full variable domain, completed using reference TRBV5-6 and TRBJ1-4, is DAGVTQSPTHLIKTRGQQVTLRCSPKSGHDTVSWYQQALGQGPQFIFQYYEEEERQRGNFPDRFSGHQFPNYSSELNVNALLLGDSALYLCASSSDRGLSNEKLFFGSGTQLSVL.

CDR3 residues: CASSPLKGQEAFF. CDR3 nucleotide sequence: TGTGCCAGCAGCCCCTTAAAGGGACAGGAAGCTTTCTTT. The rearrangement links TRBV14 to TRBJ1-1, with TRBD1 matching 7 bases. The V gene end was trimmed by 4 bases and the J gene end by 8 bases; junction bases not matched to a gene: 7. From germline, CDR1 is SGHDN and CDR2 FVKESK. The CDR3 runs 13 residues.

V usage is TRBV2 and J usage is TRBJ1-3; TRBD1 is a possible D gene (5 bases). The CDR3 spans 13 residues. V gave up 6 bases and J gave up 0 bases, with 6 bases separating them. Germline V gives CDR1 SNHLY, CDR2 FYNNEI. CDR3 region: CASRGDSGNTIYF. The CDR3 DNA reads TGTGCCAGCAGGGGGGACTCTGGAAACACCATATATTTT.